These 19 T cell receptor beta chains originate from one sample sequenced in a study of blood T cell repertoires in COVID-19. The method was immunoSEQ multiplex PCR; TCRdb's version includes in-frame clones alone and lacks a portion of them. The table shows 90,000 to 150,000 clones, with 75% to 85% occurring only once. The material sequenced was peripheral blood. All receptors derive from a woman of 80 years or more with acute or convalescent COVID-19.

J is TRBJ1-5 and V is TRBV19, with D possibly being TRBD1 (6 bases). Germline lookup yields CDR1 LNHDA and CDR2 SQIVND (reference sequence). The CDR3 length is 15 residues. The germline V and J ends were trimmed by 7 bases and 0 bases, with 13 bases remaining between them. The CDR3 reads CASTIGTHSNQPQHF. In DNA, the CDR3 is TGTGCCAGTACCATTGGGACACATAGCAATCAGCCCCAGCATTTT.

The gene calls are TRBV6-6 and TRBJ2-2; tentatively, D is TRBD2 (6 bases). The CDR3 spans 16 residues. CDR1 is MNHNY and CDR2 is SVGAGI in the germline V gene (reference sequence). V was pared by 1 base and J by 2 bases, with 11 bases between. The DNA of the CDR3 is TGTGCCAGCAGTTACTTTTTAGCGGATAACACCGGGGAGCTGTTTTTT. Its translation: CASSYFLADNTGELFF.

The chain combines TRBV24-1 with TRBJ2-1; maybe TRBD2 (5 bases). The CDR3 totals 12 residues. Deletions cut 8 bases from V and 4 bases from J, with 8 bases between. The germline V gene encodes CDR1 KGHDR and CDR2 SFDVKD. CDR3 sequence reads: CATNSGYNEQFF. The CDR3 region has the DNA TGTGCCACCAACAGCGGTTACAATGAGCAGTTCTTC.

The chain uses TRBV4-1 and TRBJ2-3; TRBD2 aligns across 8 bases. From germline, CDR1 is MGHRA and CDR2 YSYEKL. J lost 6 bases, V lost 0 bases, and 8 bases had no gene match. CDR3 size: 16 residues. The CDR3 nucleotides are TGCGCCAGCAGCCAAGATCCCCCGGGAGGGCCGGATACGCAGTATTTT. It yields the protein CASSQDPPGGPDTQYF.

This sequence joins TRBV5-6 and TRBJ1-6; D possibly corresponds to TRBD1 (5 bases). Germline V gene lookup returns CDR1 SGHDT and CDR2 YYEEEE. This CDR3 has 14 amino acids. Trimming cost V 1 base and J 10 bases, with 12 bases left between them. The CDR3 spells CASSLRGEGSPLHF. The CDR3 region has the DNA TGTGCCAGCAGCTTGAGAGGGGAGGGGTCACCCCTCCACTTT.

The chain carries TRBV5-4 and TRBJ2-2; 10 nucleotides agree with TRBD1. The CDR3 extends over 15 amino acids. Losses at the gene ends were 3 bases for V and 1 base for J; bases not matched to a gene: 0. CDR1 is SGHNT and CDR2 is YYREEE in the germline V gene (reference sequence). DNA of the CDR3: TGTGCCAGCAGCTGGGACAGGGGGAACACCGGGGAGCTGTTTTTT. Its translation is CASSWDRGNTGELFF.

The rearrangement joins TRBV24-1 to TRBJ2-2; D is possibly TRBD1 (6 bases). Germline V gene data show CDR1 as KGHDR and CDR2 as SFDVKD. The CDR3 has 17 residues. Trimming stripped 4 bases from V and 4 bases from J, with 18 bases between. The CDR3 region has the DNA TGTGCCACCAGTGACCCGACAGGACCCCAGGGCACCGGGGAGCTGTTTTTT. As protein: CATSDPTGPQGTGELFF.

The chain uses TRBV12-3 or TRBV12-4 and TRBJ1-4, with D hard to call. Trimming shortened V by 5 bases and J by 8 bases, and 9 bases separated the two germline ends. The CDR3 is made up of 12 amino acids. The CDR3 loop is CASSPHQEKLFF. CDR3 in DNA: TGTGCCAGCAGTCCACATCAGGAAAAACTGTTTTTT.

The CDR3 nucleotides read TGTGCCAGCAGCCCGGAGGCCTCTAGCACAGATACGCAGTATTTT. It is translated as CASSPEASSTDTQYF. The V gene is TRBV7-2, the J gene TRBJ2-3, with D possibly TRBD2 on 5 matching bases. Per the germline V gene, CDR1 is SGHTA and CDR2 is FQGNSA. The CDR3 has 15 residues. Trimming took off 5 bases at V and 0 bases at J, with 12 bases between the two ends.

CDR3 residues: CASSSLTARNYGYTF. The CDR3 DNA sequence: TGTGCCAGCAGTTCATTGACAGCAAGAAACTATGGCTACACCTTC. The chain recombines TRBV6-5 with TRBJ1-2; tentatively, D is TRBD1 (5 bases). Germline-derived CDR1 and CDR2 are MNHEY and SVGAGI. Trimming stripped 4 bases from V and 2 bases from J, with 14 bases between. The CDR3 spans 15 residues.

This clone has only a few counts. Other DNA sequences of this sample code for an identical CDR3. The V gene is TRBV29-1, the J gene TRBJ1-5; 9 bases are a match to TRBD1. The germline V gene has CDR1 SQVTM and CDR2 ANQGSEA. V was clipped by 5 bases and J by 2 bases; unmatched bases: 1. There are 13 residues in the CDR3. CDR3 in DNA: TGCAGCGTTACAGGGGGCGGCAATCAGCCCCAGCATTTT. Protein: CSVTGGGNQPQHF.

This clone was detected only once. The chain is built from TRBV5-4 and TRBJ2-1; TRBD2 aligns across 9 bases. The trim removed 1 base at V and 9 bases at J, leaving 11 bases unmatched. The CDR3 covers 16 residues. Looked up from germline, CDR1 is SGHNT and CDR2 is YYREEE (reference sequence). CDR3 protein: CASSLWGGSGGLEQFF. CDR3 sequence (DNA): TGTGCCAGCAGCTTGTGGGGCGGGAGCGGGGGGCTTGAGCAGTTCTTC. The full variable domain, rest sourced from reference TRBV5-4 and TRBJ2-1, is ETGVTQSPTHLIKTRGQQVTLRCSSQSGHNTVSWYQQALGQGPQFIFQYYREEENGRGNFPPRFSGLQFPNYSSELNVNALELDDSALYLCASSLWGGSGGLEQFFGPGTRLTVL.

The chain recombines TRBV5-1 with TRBJ2-3, with D perhaps TRBD2 (6 bases). Trimming shortened V by 4 bases and J by 1 base, and 10 bases separated the two germline ends. The CDR3 sequence is 14 residues long. Germline values: CDR1 SGHRS, CDR2 YFSETQ. CDR3 DNA sequence: TGCGCCAGCAGCGAAAGACTAGGCACAGATACGCAGTATTTT. Translated, it gives CASSERLGTDTQYF.

The V call is TRBV6-5, the J call TRBJ2-7, with a tentative D call TRBD2 (7 bases). The germline CDR1 and CDR2 sequences are MNHEY and SVGAGI. V lost 8 bases to trimming and J lost 2 bases, with 16 bases between them. The CDR3 runs 14 residues. The CDR3 protein is CASSPGGETYEQYF. CDR3 in DNA: TGTGCCAGCTCCCCGGGGGGCGAGACCTACGAGCAGTACTTC.

Notes on this clone: Within the sample, other DNA sequences also encode this same CDR3. This chain connects TRBV5-1 to TRBJ1-1, with D maybe TRBD1 (6 bases). The CDR3 covers 13 residues. Deletions cut 2 bases from V and 2 bases from J, with 7 bases between. Germline V gene sequence: CDR1 SGHRS, CDR2 YFSETQ. Written as DNA, the CDR3 is TGCGCCAGCAGCTTACAGGGAAACACTGAAGCTTTCTTT. This sequence encodes CASSLQGNTEAFF.

This clone was recorded a few times. This chain connects TRBV19 to TRBJ1-2; 11 bases fit TRBD1. CDR3 length: 16 amino acids. The V gene end was trimmed by 1 base and the J gene end by 4 bases; junction bases not matched to a gene: 5. The germline V gene encodes CDR1 LNHDA and CDR2 SQIVND (reference sequence). In DNA form, the CDR3 reads TGTGCCAGTAGTATAGGGGGGACAGGGGGAGCCTATGGCTACACCTTC. Its translation is CASSIGGTGGAYGYTF.

V and J are TRBV10-1 and TRBJ2-2; 11 bases map to TRBD1. The V and J ends lost 8 bases and 6 bases, in that order; junction bases with no gene match: 5. CDR1 and CDR2 from the germline V gene are WNHNN and SYGVQD (reference sequence). The CDR3 is made up of 14 amino acids. The CDR3 DNA is TGCGCCAGCCAGGGACAGGGGGTATCCGGGGAGCTGTTTTTT. Translated: CASQGQGVSGELFF.

The chain employs TRBV13 and TRBJ1-6; 9 nucleotides align to TRBD1. Trimming took 5 bases from V and 8 from J; bases not matched to a gene: 7. Germline values: CDR1 PRHDT, CDR2 FYEKMQ (reference sequence). This CDR3 region has 15 residues. The CDR3 region is CASSPGQGQDSPLHF. In DNA form, the CDR3 reads TGTGCCAGCAGCCCTGGACAGGGGCAGGATTCACCCCTCCACTTT.

This chain links TRBV5-4 with TRBJ2-1, with TRBD2 matching 12 bases. CDR3 length: 15 amino acids. Germline lookup yields CDR1 SGHNT and CDR2 YYREEE (reference sequence). V lost 1 base to trimming and J lost 10 bases; unmatched junction nucleotides: 6. The CDR3 nucleotides are TGTGCCAGCAGCTTGCCTAGCGGGGGGGCTAAGGAGCAGTTCTTC. This gives the protein CASSLPSGGAKEQFF.